This T cell receptor (beta chain) stems from a study of blood T cell repertoires in COVID-19. On the study more broadly: Acute and convalescent COVID-19 specimens originated in the United States, Italy and Spain. PBMCs, B-cell-depleted T cells, or T cells provided the cDNA or gDNA that made up the material.

How the authors handled the data: Amplification of reference gene primers was used by the study to estimate nucleated cell counts. Some clones are missing from TCRdb's copy, which holds only in-frame ones; the method was immunoSEQ multiplex PCR. V and J calls and clone size are given by that table; D and trimming were obtained from the DNA. The data show 85,000 to 100,000 clones, about nine tenths seen once. This clonotype was obtained from a man aged 55 to 70 with acute or convalescent COVID-19. Sequenced sample: peripheral blood.

CDR3 nucleotide sequence: TGTGCCAGCAGTGACCCCTCTCAGTACGATGAAAAACTGTTTTTT. Translated: CASSDPSQYDEKLFF. The chain recombines TRBV6-1 with TRBJ1-4; D call uncertain. V shed 3 bases and J shed 6 bases, with 14 bases lying between them. CDR3 length: 15 amino acids. CDR1 and CDR2 from the germline V gene are MNHNS and SASEGT.